The sequence of this T cell receptor beta chain was determined in a study of T cell responses to AZD1222 COVID-19 vaccine. Study results and limitations: Epitopes outside B.1.351 and B.1.1.7 mutated regions reportedly drew nearly half of spike TCRs. A rise in Spike-specific TCR breadth and depth followed two AZD1222 doses.

On this clone: The antigen is undetermined.

The J segment lost 0 bases and the V segment lost 3 bases, leaving 2 bases of the junction unmatched. The CDR3 has 15 residues. From germline, CDR1 is KGHSH and CDR2 LQKENI. Sequencing was performed with immunoSEQ multiplex PCR; in TCRdb, only in-frame clones are kept and a portion is missing. The table lists about 94,000 clones, 75% to 90% of them singletons. The gene calls are TRBV18 and TRBJ2-3; 8 nucleotides align to TRBD1. This specimen was peripheral blood, taken 28 days after the second AZD1222 dose. The sequence derives from an adult who received the AZD1222 COVID-19 vaccine. CDR3 amino acids: CASSPWTGSTDTQYF. Here the CDR3 DNA reads TGTGCCAGCTCACCTTGGACAGGGAGCACAGATACGCAGTATTTT.